Below, 11 T cell receptor beta chains from the same sample are listed, as sequenced in a study of T cells in localized non-small cell lung cancer. The table came from immunoSEQ multiplex PCR; TCRdb's copy has only in-frame clones and leaves some out. The sample lists roughly 25,000 clones, 92% occurring once. Source: peripheral blood, taken before any cancer treatment. These receptors all come from a man aged 40 to 70 with stage III squamous cell lung carcinoma.

The gene calls are TRBV5-5 and TRBJ2-2, with D unresolved. Trimming pared 0 bases from V and 2 bases from J, leaving 8 bases between. Germline CDR1 SGHKS, CDR2 YYEKEE (reference sequence). CDR3 length: 15 residues. The CDR3 nucleotides are TGTGCCAGCAGCTTGGAAGGTTTCAACACCGGGGAGCTGTTTTTT. It translates to CASSLEGFNTGELFF.

The chain joins TRBV10-3 to TRBJ2-7; D is unclear. There are 12 residues in the CDR3. V shed 8 bases and J shed 0 bases, with 8 bases lying between them. Germline V gene data show CDR1 as ENHRY and CDR2 as SYGVKD. The chain's CDR3 is CAIRGSSYEQYF. CDR3 DNA: TGTGCCATCCGAGGCAGCTCCTACGAGCAGTACTTC.

The chain is built from TRBV5-4 and TRBJ2-5, with D possibly being TRBD2 (6 bases). Trimming left V 0 bases short and J 4 bases short, with 16 bases between. The CDR3 has 16 residues. CDR1 and CDR2 (germline): SGHNT, YYREEE (reference sequence). CDR3 coding DNA: TGTGCCAGCAGCTTGGCTGTCGGGGGAAGATCAGAGACCCAGTACTTC. As protein: CASSLAVGGRSETQYF.

This chain links TRBV9 with TRBJ1-2, with TRBD1 matching over 8 bases. Germline-derived CDR1 and CDR2 are SGDLS and YYNGEE. Trimming took 6 bases from V and 2 from J; bases not matched to a gene: 6. CDR3 size: 14 residues. The CDR3 loop is CASTSRQGNYGYTF. DNA for the CDR3: TGTGCCAGCACCAGCAGACAGGGGAACTATGGCTACACCTTC.

This clone appeared once. The CDR3 nucleotides read TGTGCCAGCAGTTTATATCCAGGGGACAATCAGCCCCAGCATTTT. It yields the protein CASSLYPGDNQPQHF. V is TRBV28 and J is TRBJ1-5; tentative D call: TRBD1 (6 bases). The CDR3 has 15 residues. V lost 1 base, J lost 3 bases, and 10 bases lay in between. Germline CDR1 reads MDHEN; CDR2 reads SYDVKM. Variable domain in full (rest from reference TRBV28 and TRBJ1-5): DVKVTQSSRYLVKRTGEKVFLECVQDMDHENMFWYRQDPGLGLRLIYFSYDVKMKEKGDIPEGYSVSREKKERFSLILESASTNQTSMYLCASSLYPGDNQPQHFGDGTRLSIL.

This rearrangement joins TRBV19 to TRBJ1-5, with D perhaps matching TRBD1 (5 bases). The germline V gene encodes CDR1 LNHDA and CDR2 SQIVND (reference sequence). The V end lost 6 bases, the J end lost 1 base, and 7 bases lay between the germline ends. This CDR3 region has 13 residues. The CDR3 sequence is CASSRDSNQPQHF. The CDR3 DNA follows: TGTGCCAGTAGCCGGGACAGCAATCAGCCCCAGCATTTT.

This clone was counted once. Written as DNA, the CDR3 is TGTGCCTGGAGCCCAGGGGGCGGCCATAATTCACCCCTCCACTTT. It is translated as CAWSPGGGHNSPLHF. V is TRBV30 and J is TRBJ1-6, with 8 nucleotides matching TRBD1. Trimming cost V 3 bases and J 5 bases; bases outside gene matches: 6. The CDR3 consists of 15 residues. Germline lookup yields CDR1 GTSNPN and CDR2 SVGIG (reference sequence).

The rearrangement links TRBV9 to TRBJ2-1; 10 bases are a match to TRBD2. CDR1 SGDLS and CDR2 YYNGEE come from the germline V gene. J was trimmed by 6 bases and V by 1 base; bases with no gene match: 7. The length of the CDR3 is 16 residues. CDR3 residues: CASSVRSGGAFNEQFF. The DNA for the CDR3 is TGTGCCAGCAGCGTACGGAGCGGGGGGGCTTTCAATGAGCAGTTCTTC.

The chain couples TRBV15 to TRBJ2-1; no firm D call. Germline-derived CDR1 and CDR2 are LNHNV and YYDKDF (reference sequence). The V end lost 0 bases, the J end lost 12 bases, and 9 bases lay between the germline ends. The CDR3 contains 12 residues. The CDR3, as DNA: TGTGCCACCAGCAGAGATCGAATGCGGCAGTTCTTC. Amino acids: CATSRDRMRQFF.

This sequence joins TRBV7-2 and TRBJ2-5; D gene ambiguous. The germline V gene encodes CDR1 SGHTA and CDR2 FQGNSA. The CDR3 sequence is 13 residues long. Trimming cost V 2 bases and J 2 bases, with 6 bases left between them. CDR3 sequence reads: CASSLNSQETQYF. CDR3 bases: TGTGCCAGCAGCTTAAACAGTCAAGAGACCCAGTACTTC.

This chain joins TRBV2 and TRBJ2-7; TRBD1 might be the D (6 bases). V was trimmed by 6 bases and J by 5 bases, leaving 17 bases between them. The CDR3 has 14 residues. Germline assignment: CDR1 SNHLY and CDR2 FYNNEI. The CDR3 protein is CASRARQGRDEQYF. CDR3 nucleotide sequence: TGTGCCAGCAGAGCCCGGCAGGGGCGGGACGAGCAGTACTTC.